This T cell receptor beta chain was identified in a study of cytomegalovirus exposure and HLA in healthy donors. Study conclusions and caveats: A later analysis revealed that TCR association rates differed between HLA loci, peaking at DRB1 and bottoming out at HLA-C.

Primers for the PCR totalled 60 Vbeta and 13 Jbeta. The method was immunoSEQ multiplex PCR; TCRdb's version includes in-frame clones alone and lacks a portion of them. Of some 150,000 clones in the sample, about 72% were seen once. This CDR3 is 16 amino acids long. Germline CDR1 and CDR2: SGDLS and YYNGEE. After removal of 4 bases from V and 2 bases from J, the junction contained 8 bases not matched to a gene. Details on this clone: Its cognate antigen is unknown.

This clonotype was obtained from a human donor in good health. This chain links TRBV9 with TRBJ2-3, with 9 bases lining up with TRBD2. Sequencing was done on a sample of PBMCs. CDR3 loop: CASSPSTSGPTDTQYF. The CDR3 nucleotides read TGTGCCAGCAGCCCGTCGACTAGCGGACCCACAGATACGCAGTATTTT.